Following are 32 T cell receptor beta chains from one sample sequenced in a study of CD8 T cells in Susac syndrome. The authors reverse transcribed roughly 0.5 to 1 ug RNA with random hexamers. MiXCR, applied by TCRdb to the immunoSEQ multiplex PCR reads, yields one record per CDR3 protein. Among some 210,000 distinct CDR3 sequences, approximately 94% were seen once, and the ten largest hold approximately 0.15%. The sample taken for sequencing was CD4+ T cells from PBMCs. Receptor source: a human donor with Susac syndrome.

This chain joins TRBV19 and TRBJ2-7, with no clear D. V was trimmed by 7 bases and J by 6 bases, leaving 13 bases between them. Germline loops: CDR1 LNHDA, CDR2 SQIVND (reference sequence). CDR3 length: 12 amino acids. In nucleotides, the CDR3 is TGTGCCAGTAACCCCGGATCCGGCGAGCAGTACTTC. It is translated as CASNPGSGEQYF.

The rearrangement joins TRBV3-1 to TRBJ1-1; 10 bases match TRBD1. The CDR3 totals 21 residues. V shed 0 bases and J 6 bases; nucleotides not matched to a gene: 22. Germline assignment: CDR1 LGHDT and CDR2 YNNKEL (reference sequence). CDR3 DNA: TGTGCCAGCAGCCAAGATTGGTGGGGACAGGGGTCTCCGAAGGAACACTCTGAAGCTTTCTTT. Amino acid sequence: CASSQDWWGQGSPKEHSEAFF.

The chain has TRBV20-1 and TRBJ1-5, with TRBD1 matching over 11 bases. Germline V lookup: CDR1 DFQATT, CDR2 SNEGSKA (reference sequence). The V and J ends lost 0 bases and 6 bases, in that order; junction bases with no gene match: 10. The CDR3 loop spans 17 amino acids. The CDR3 loop reads CSARDLTGQGASQPQHF. CDR3 DNA: TGCAGTGCTAGAGATCTAACCGGACAGGGGGCGAGTCAGCCCCAGCATTTT.

The rearrangement links TRBV19 to TRBJ1-5, with 8 bases that match TRBD1. Germline V CDR1 and CDR2: LNHDA, SQIVND (reference sequence). The CDR3 length is 16 residues. Trimming cost V 4 bases and J 4 bases; bases outside gene matches: 9. The CDR3 loop reads CASSTPDRGLNQPQHF. CDR3 bases: TGTGCCAGTAGTACCCCTGACAGGGGCCTAAATCAGCCCCAGCATTTT. The full variable domain, with the rest looked up from reference TRBV19 and TRBJ1-5, is DGGITQSPKYLFRKEGQNVTLSCEQNLNHDAMYWYRQDPGQGLRLIYYSQIVNDFQKGDIAEGYSVSREKKESFPLTVTSAQKNPTAFYLCASSTPDRGLNQPQHFGDGTRLSIL.

V and J are TRBV20-1 and TRBJ1-5; tentative D call: TRBD1 (6 bases). The CDR3 spans 14 residues. CDR1 is DFQATT, CDR2 SNEGSKA, per germline (reference sequence). With 1 base removed from V and 4 bases from J, the gap between germline ends came to 11 bases. CDR3 residues: CSARAGTINQPQHF. DNA for the CDR3: TGCAGTGCTAGAGCCGGGACAATAAATCAGCCCCAGCATTTT.

This clonotype was counted once. The gene calls are TRBV3-1 and TRBJ2-1, with 7 bases that match TRBD1. J was trimmed by 0 bases and V by 1 base; bases with no gene match: 0. The CDR3 sequence is 15 residues long. Germline lookup yields CDR1 LGHDT and CDR2 YNNKEL (reference sequence). The CDR3 spells CASSQAGGSYNEQFF. CDR3 bases: TGTGCCAGCAGCCAAGCAGGGGGCTCCTACAATGAGCAGTTCTTC.

The chain is built from TRBV7-6 and TRBJ1-1, with D possibly being TRBD1 (5 bases). Deletions cut 1 base from V and 7 bases from J, with 13 bases between. This CDR3 spans 14 amino acids. Germline loops: CDR1 SGHVS, CDR2 FNYEAQ. The CDR3 spells CASSLGQGVSEAFF. Written as DNA, the CDR3 is TGTGCCAGCAGCTTAGGACAAGGGGTGAGTGAAGCTTTCTTT.

The rearrangement joins TRBV3-1 to TRBJ2-5; no clear D gene. V was trimmed by 1 base and J by 4 bases, leaving 16 bases between them. Germline V CDR1 and CDR2: LGHDT, YNNKEL (reference sequence). The CDR3 is 16 residues long. The CDR3 coding sequence is TGTGCCAGCAGCCAAGGGTCCGTGGGGATCCGAGAGACCCAGTACTTC. Translating it yields CASSQGSVGIRETQYF.

V is TRBV2 and J is TRBJ1-1, with 8 positions matching TRBD1. The germline V gene encodes CDR1 SNHLY and CDR2 FYNNEI. Losses at the gene ends were 8 bases for V and 1 base for J; bases not matched to a gene: 6. The CDR3 consists of 14 residues. In DNA, the CDR3 is TGTGCCAGCCTAGGACAGGGACGGAACACTGAAGCTTTCTTT. Protein product: CASLGQGRNTEAFF.

This clonotype was seen just once. This chain connects TRBV5-1 to TRBJ1-1; D not resolved. This CDR3 is built from 13 residues. Germline V gene sequence: CDR1 SGHRS, CDR2 YFSETQ. Trimming removed 4 bases from V and 1 base from J, with 8 bases in between. This chain's CDR3 is CASSQAGNTEAFF. CDR3 nucleotide sequence: TGCGCCAGCAGCCAAGCAGGGAACACTGAAGCTTTCTTT.

This rearrangement joins TRBV5-1 to TRBJ1-3, with a possible D match to TRBD1 (5 bases). This CDR3 region has 15 residues. V was clipped by 0 bases and J by 2 bases, with 9 bases between them. From germline, CDR1 is SGHRS and CDR2 YFSETQ. In nucleotides, the CDR3 is TGCGCCAGCAGCTTGGACAGGAAGGCTGGAAACACCATATATTTT. Translating gives CASSLDRKAGNTIYF.

V gene TRBV20-1 combines with J gene TRBJ1-4, with 7 positions matching TRBD1. Trimming removed 6 bases from V and 6 bases from J; junction bases left unmatched: 10. The V gene's germline CDR1 is DFQATT and CDR2 SNEGSKA (reference sequence). The CDR3 totals 14 residues. In DNA, the CDR3 is TGCAGTGCCCTCACGGGGCAGGGGGATGAAAAACTGTTTTTT. Translating gives CSALTGQGDEKLFF.

The genes are TRBV20-1 and TRBJ2-7; a weak D match, TRBD1 (5 bases). The V and J ends lost 3 bases and 2 bases respectively, with 8 bases between them. The germline CDR1 and CDR2 sequences are DFQATT and SNEGSKA (reference sequence). This CDR3 spans 12 amino acids. CDR3 loop: CSASTGPYEQYF. CDR3 in DNA: TGCAGTGCTAGTACAGGACCCTACGAGCAGTACTTC.

CDR3 nucleotides: TGTGCCAGCGAACGGGGACTCTCCTACAATGAGCAGTTCTTC. Its protein product is CASERGLSYNEQFF. The J gene is TRBJ2-1, the V gene TRBV7-2, with a tentative D call TRBD2 (6 bases). Germline loops: CDR1 SGHTA, CDR2 FQGNSA. Trimming shortened V by 8 bases and J by 0 bases, and 11 bases separated the two germline ends. This CDR3 contains 14 residues.

This clonotype was observed a few times. The chain employs TRBV4-2 and TRBJ2-5; TRBD2 matches at 11 bases. CDR1 is LGHNA, CDR2 YNFKEQ, per germline. The length of the CDR3 is 17 residues. With 1 base clipped from V and 3 bases from J, the junction kept 7 bases outside the gene matches. The CDR3 region has the DNA TGTGCCAGCAGCCAAGGGCTAGCGGGGGGAATTGAAGAGACCCAGTACTTC. Its translation: CASSQGLAGGIEETQYF.

The rearrangement links TRBV6-6 to TRBJ2-3; TRBD1 agrees at 7 bases. Unmatched junction bases numbered 9, after V lost 5 bases and J lost 4 bases. The CDR3 extends over 15 amino acids. CDR1 is MNHNY and CDR2 is SVGAGI in the germline V gene (reference sequence). The chain's CDR3 is CASSGRQGVADTQYF. The CDR3 DNA sequence: TGTGCCAGCAGTGGCCGACAGGGCGTTGCAGATACGCAGTATTTT.

This sequence joins TRBV20-1 and TRBJ2-3, with 9 bases fitting TRBD1. This CDR3 has 15 amino acids. CDR1 is DFQATT, CDR2 SNEGSKA, per germline (reference sequence). The V segment lost 5 bases and the J segment 6 bases; nucleotides outside the gene matches: 12. This CDR3 is CSAPSKTGGLDTQYF. In nucleotides, the CDR3 is TGCAGTGCTCCTTCGAAGACAGGGGGATTGGATACGCAGTATTTT.

The chain recombines TRBV28 with TRBJ1-2; D is unclear. Germline V lookup: CDR1 MDHEN, CDR2 SYDVKM. V was pared by 3 bases and J by 7 bases, with 9 bases between. The CDR3 is 12 amino acids. For the CDR3, the DNA is TGTGCCAGCAGTTTGTTGACCCTTGGCTACACCTTC. It specifies CASSLLTLGYTF.

V gene TRBV5-6 combines with J gene TRBJ2-4; D may be TRBD2 (7 bases). Germline CDR1 and CDR2: SGHDT and YYEEEE. This CDR3 contains 18 residues. V was trimmed by 0 bases and J by 7 bases, leaving 23 bases between them. Written as DNA, the CDR3 is TGTGCCAGCAGCTTGGGGCCGTGGGGGGGCAGGGAATTTAACATTCAGTACTTC. Protein product: CASSLGPWGGREFNIQYF. The complete variable domain, with remaining parts taken from reference TRBV5-6 and TRBJ2-4, reads DAGVTQSPTHLIKTRGQQVTLRCSPKSGHDTVSWYQQALGQGPQFIFQYYEEEERQRGNFPDRFSGHQFPNYSSELNVNALLLGDSALYLCASSLGPWGGREFNIQYFGAGTRLSVL.

The chain combines TRBV9 with TRBJ2-5, with TRBD2 matching 9 bases. V trimming: 4 bases; J trimming: 0 bases; junction bases outside the gene matches: 4. In germline, CDR1 is SGDLS, CDR2 YYNGEE. The CDR3 contains 15 residues. The CDR3 loop is CASSKPSGNQETQYF. The CDR3 DNA is TGTGCCAGCAGCAAGCCTAGCGGGAACCAAGAGACCCAGTACTTC.

This CDR3 is CASSPGHYNSPLHF. The CDR3 DNA reads TGTGCCAGCAGTCCGGGACACTATAATTCACCCCTCCACTTT. J is TRBJ1-6 and V is TRBV11-2; D might be TRBD1 (6 bases). From germline, CDR1 is SGHAT and CDR2 FQNNGV. V lost 6 bases, J lost 3 bases, and 9 bases lay in between. The CDR3 covers 14 residues.

The rearrangement links TRBV5-1 to TRBJ2-3, with 14 bases identical to TRBD2. The CDR3 length is 18 residues. J gave up 4 bases and V 4 bases, and 11 bases lay outside the gene matches. In germline, CDR1 is SGHRS, CDR2 YFSETQ. CDR3 coding DNA: TGCGCCAGCAGCCCTGGGACTAGCGGGGGAGACGGATCAGATACGCAGTATTTT. Translation gives CASSPGTSGGDGSDTQYF.

The genes are TRBV20-1 and TRBJ1-1; the D is unclear. The germline V gene has CDR1 DFQATT and CDR2 SNEGSKA (reference sequence). Trimming shortened V by 0 bases and J by 0 bases, and 5 bases separated the two germline ends. This CDR3 has 13 amino acids. The chain's CDR3 is CSAREQLNTEAFF. The CDR3 DNA sequence: TGCAGTGCTAGAGAACAGTTGAACACTGAAGCTTTCTTT.

The V and J genes are TRBV5-1 and TRBJ2-2; TRBD2 is a possible D gene (6 bases). Germline CDR1 reads SGHRS; CDR2 reads YFSETQ. The CDR3 is 15 residues long. V was pared by 0 bases and J by 3 bases, with 9 bases between. The CDR3: CASSLEGLYTGELFF. CDR3 nucleotides: TGCGCCAGCAGCTTGGAGGGACTTTACACCGGGGAGCTGTTTTTT. Supplemented by reference TRBV5-1 and TRBJ2-2, the full variable domain reads KAGVTQTPRYLIKTRGQQVTLSCSPISGHRSVSWYQQTPGQGLQFLFEYFSETQRNKGNFPGRFSGRQFSNSRSEMNVSTLELGDSALYLCASSLEGLYTGELFFGEGSRLTVL.

The chain combines TRBV7-3 with TRBJ1-3; D perhaps matches TRBD1 (5 bases). The length of the CDR3 is 15 residues. Germline V lookup: CDR1 SGHTA, CDR2 FQGTGA. The V end was cut by 5 bases, the J end by 6 bases, with 17 bases between. The CDR3 sequence: CASSLPGRIQNTIYF. The CDR3 region has the DNA TGTGCCAGCAGCCTCCCGGGACGGATACAAAACACCATATATTTT.

This chain links TRBV20-1 with TRBJ1-1; 7 bases agree with TRBD1. The CDR3 sequence is 13 residues long. The V and J ends lost 6 bases and 6 bases, in that order; junction bases with no gene match: 10. Germline V lookup: CDR1 DFQATT, CDR2 SNEGSKA (reference sequence). The DNA of the CDR3 is TGCAGTGCCCTCCAGGGGGGTAGAGCTGAAGCTTTCTTT. It translates to CSALQGGRAEAFF.

V usage is TRBV20-1 and J usage is TRBJ2-6; TRBD1 agrees at 8 bases. V trimming: 6 bases; J trimming: 0 bases; junction bases outside the gene matches: 7. Germline-derived CDR1 and CDR2 are DFQATT and SNEGSKA (reference sequence). The CDR3 spans 16 residues. CDR3: CSARDRLSSGANVLTF. The CDR3 bases are TGCAGTGCCCGGGACAGGTTGAGCTCTGGGGCCAACGTCCTGACTTTC.

The table lists this clonotype with a few counts. The chain links TRBV6-1 to TRBJ2-1; 8 bases match TRBD2. V was pared by 7 bases and J by 9 bases, with 8 bases of the junction left unmatched. The length of the CDR3 is 13 residues. CDR1 is MNHNS and CDR2 is SASEGT in the germline V gene. The CDR3 DNA reads TGTGCCAGCACCGGGGGGGCCCTGGCTGAGCAGTTCTTC. Translation gives CASTGGALAEQFF.

The CDR3 spells CASSVLTPREAFF. CDR3 nucleotide sequence: TGTGCCAGCAGTGTCCTAACTCCTCGTGAAGCTTTCTTT. This chain connects TRBV12-3 or TRBV12-4 to TRBJ1-1; D unresolved. CDR3 length: 13 amino acids. Trimming took off 5 bases at V and 7 bases at J, with 14 bases between the two ends.

The V and J genes are TRBV13 and TRBJ1-2; tentative D call: TRBD1 (5 bases). The CDR3 extends over 13 amino acids. CDR1 is PRHDT and CDR2 is FYEKMQ in the germline V gene (reference sequence). V was cut by 4 bases and J by 8 bases, with 14 bases left in between. The CDR3 DNA follows: TGTGCCAGCAGCTCGGTAAGGGGCCAAGGCTACACCTTC. It translates to CASSSVRGQGYTF.

The gene calls are TRBV12-3 or TRBV12-4 and TRBJ1-5, with no clear D. This CDR3 is 15 amino acids long. The V and J ends lost 6 bases and 1 base respectively, with 13 bases between them. The CDR3 region is CASSSAEWSNQPQHF. The CDR3 DNA is TGTGCCAGCAGCTCCGCCGAGTGGAGCAATCAGCCCCAGCATTTT.

The rearrangement joins TRBV29-1 to TRBJ2-3; maybe TRBD1 (5 bases). From germline, CDR1 is SQVTM and CDR2 ANQGSEA. The length of the CDR3 is 15 residues. V gave up 5 bases and J gave up 1 base, with 16 bases separating them. CDR3 residues: CSVTLTGTRTDTQYF. The DNA of the CDR3 is TGCAGCGTTACACTAACAGGAACTCGCACAGATACGCAGTATTTT.